Listed below are T cell receptor beta chains from one sample, sequenced in a study of cytomegalovirus exposure and HLA in healthy donors. Repertoires were generated with immunoSEQ multiplex PCR, while TCRdb's copy carries only in-frame clones and drops some. The table includes around 110,000 clones, 79% detected once. Sequenced input: PBMCs. Receptor source: a man aged 25-45 years in good health and CMV-seropositive. Each CDR3 is given with its conserved first and last residue. The D gene is left open where the match is weak. Clone sizes are given selectively: once, few, many, or a class where the clone is expanded.

>.|TRBV2|13|.|TRBJ2-7
TGTGCCAACTCTCACCCGGGGTCGGACGAGCAGTACTTC
CANSHPGSDEQYF
>.|TRBV5-1|12|.|TRBJ2-7
TGCGCCAGCAGCTTACAGGGTTACGAGCAGTACTTC
CASSLQGYEQYF
>.|TRBV6-4|13|TRBD1|TRBJ2-7
TGTGCCGGGGACAGGGGTTTGTTTTACGAGCAGTACTTC
CAGDRGLFYEQYF
>.|TRBV4-3|17|TRBD2|TRBJ2-2
TGCGCCAGCAGCCAAGACATCGACGGGGGGTACACCGGGGAGCTGTTTTTT
CASSQDIDGGYTGELFF
>.|TRBV4-3|16|TRBD2|TRBJ2-7
TGCGCCAGCAGCCACTATCCGGGACTACCGAGAGGGGAGCAGTACTTC
CASSHYPGLPRGEQYF
>.|TRBV5-6|15|TRBD1|TRBJ1-1
TGTGCCAGCAGCTTCGGACAGGGGGAAGTGGCTGAAGCTTTCTTT
CASSFGQGEVAEAFF
>.|TRBV5-5|14|.|TRBJ2-7
TGTGCCAGCAGCTTGGGCAGGTTACAATACGAGCAGTACTTC
CASSLGRLQYEQYF
>.|TRBV7-2|14|.|TRBJ2-5
TGTGCCAGCAGCTCCAACTACGGGGGAGAGACCCAGTACTTC
CASSSNYGGETQYF
>few|TRBV5-1|13|.|TRBJ1-2
TGCGCCAGCAGCCAGGCGGCTCAGCGGGGCTACACCTTC
CASSQAAQRGYTF
>.|TRBV6-5|14|.|TRBJ1-2
TGTGCCAGCAGTTACGGTGACAGGTATAATGGCTACACCTTC
CASSYGDRYNGYTF
>once|TRBV5-1|16|TRBD2|TRBJ2-5
TGCGCCAGCAGCTTACTAGCGGGAGCGGGCCGGGAGACCCAGTACTTC
CASSLLAGAGRETQYF
>.|TRBV11-2|15|.|TRBJ1-1
TGTGCCAGCAGCTCAACGACAAGGATGAACACTGAAGCTTTCTTT
CASSSTTRMNTEAFF
>.|TRBV7-6|11|.|TRBJ2-2
TGTGCCAGCAGCGAGCGAGGGGGGCTGTTTTTT
CASSERGGLFF
>few|TRBV5-4|15|.|TRBJ1-2
TGTGCCAGCAGCCCCCCGACAGGTCAGAACTATGGCTACACCTTC
CASSPPTGQNYGYTF
>.|TRBV5-6|14|.|TRBJ1-4
TGTGCCAGCAGCCCCGGACAGAGTAATGAAAAACTGTTTTTT
CASSPGQSNEKLFF
>.|TRBV5-4|15|.|TRBJ1-3
TGTGCCAGCAGCTTGGGGCAACAGGGAGGAAACACCATATATTTT
CASSLGQQGGNTIYF
>few|TRBV4-2|21|TRBD2|TRBJ2-1
TGTGCCAGCAGCCAAGGGGTACGTTTCGAGGCTAGCGGGGGGGCCTATAATGAGCAGTTCTTC
CASSQGVRFEASGGAYNEQFF
>.|TRBV5-4|17|TRBD2|TRBJ2-2
TGTGCCAGCAGCTCCATCGGTAGCGGGAGGGTCACCGGGGAGCTGTTTTTT
CASSSIGSGRVTGELFF
>.|TRBV7-2|13|.|TRBJ2-7
TGTGCCAGCAGCTTCTTTCGGGCCTACGAGCAGTACTTC
CASSFFRAYEQYF
>.|TRBV30|14|.|TRBJ2-2
TGTGCCTGGAGTGAGGGTCTAGCTAACGGGGAGCTGTTTTTT
CAWSEGLANGELFF
>.|TRBV7-3|15|TRBD1|TRBJ2-7
TGTGCCAGCAGCTTAAAACCGGGACAGACAGGCGAGCAGTACTTC
CASSLKPGQTGEQYF
>once|TRBV7-9|14|.|TRBJ1-2
TGTGCCAGCAGCTTTCCCGGACAGATCTATGGCTACACCTTC
CASSFPGQIYGYTF
>once|TRBV15|13|.|TRBJ1-1
TGTGCCACCAGCAGAGTGAGGCAAGGTGAAGCTTTCTTT
CATSRVRQGEAFF
>.|TRBV28|15|.|TRBJ1-1
TGTGCCAGCAGTTTATATCTGGCAGGGGACACTGAAGCTTTCTTT
CASSLYLAGDTEAFF
>.|TRBV4-2|17|TRBD2|TRBJ2-7
TGTGCCAGCAGCCAGACCGGTTCGACTAGCGTCGAATACGAGCAGTACTTC
CASSQTGSTSVEYEQYF
>.|TRBV6-5|15|TRBD2|TRBJ2-3
TGTGCCAGCACTAGGACTAGCGGGAGAACAGATACGCAGTATTTT
CASTRTSGRTDTQYF
>.|TRBV5-1|15|TRBD1|TRBJ1-1
TGCGCCAGCAGCTTGGAAGGGGGCCGGAACACTGAAGCTTTCTTT
CASSLEGGRNTEAFF
>.|TRBV18|14|.|TRBJ2-7
TGTGCCAGCTCACAAGACACGCGCTCCTACGAGCAGTACTTC
CASSQDTRSYEQYF
>.|TRBV28|15|.|TRBJ2-2
TGTGCCAGCAGTTTTACAGGTGCAAACACCGGGGAGCTGTTTTTT
CASSFTGANTGELFF
>medium-sized|TRBV7-9|16|TRBD1|TRBJ1-4
TGTGCCAGCAGCTTTAGGGACAGCCCGAAGCGGGAAAAACTGTTTTTT
CASSFRDSPKREKLFF
>.|TRBV6-6|13|.|TRBJ2-1
TGTGCCAGCAGTTACGGTCCGGGTAATGAGCAGTTCTTC
CASSYGPGNEQFF
>.|TRBV14|19|TRBD1|TRBJ2-2
TGTGCCAGCAGTAAACAGGGGGCTGGTCGCAGCGGCTACACCGGGGAGCTGTTTTTT
CASSKQGAGRSGYTGELFF
>.|TRBV4-2|20|TRBD2|TRBJ2-1
TGTGCCAGCAGCCAATCGACTAGCGGGAGGACTAAAAGAACCTACAATGAGCAGTTCTTC
CASSQSTSGRTKRTYNEQFF
>.|TRBV21-1|17|.|TRBJ1-2
TGTGCCAGCAGCATCATCTCCGGGACAGGGTCCCCTTTTGGCTACACCTTC
CASSIISGTGSPFGYTF